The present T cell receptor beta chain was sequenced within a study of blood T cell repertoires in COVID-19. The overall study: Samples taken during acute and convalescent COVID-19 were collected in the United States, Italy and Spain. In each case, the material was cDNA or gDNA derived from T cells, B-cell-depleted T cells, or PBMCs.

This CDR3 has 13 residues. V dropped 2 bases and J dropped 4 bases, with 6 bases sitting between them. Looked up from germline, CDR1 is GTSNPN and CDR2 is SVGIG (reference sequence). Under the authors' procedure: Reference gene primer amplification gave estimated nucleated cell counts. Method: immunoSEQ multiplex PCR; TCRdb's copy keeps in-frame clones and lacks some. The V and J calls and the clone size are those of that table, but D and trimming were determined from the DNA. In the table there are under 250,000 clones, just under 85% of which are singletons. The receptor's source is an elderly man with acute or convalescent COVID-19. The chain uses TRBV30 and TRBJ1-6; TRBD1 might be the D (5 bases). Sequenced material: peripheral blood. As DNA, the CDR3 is TGTGCCTGGAGTTCAGGGTATAATTCACCCCTCCACTTT. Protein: CAWSSGYNSPLHF.